This T cell receptor beta chain was found in a study of blood T cell repertoires in COVID-19 (dated by TCRdb to the early 2020s). In terms of the full investigation: The collaborator samples originated in the United States, Italy and Spain and spanned the acute and convalescent phases of COVID-19. The material from the prospective study consisted of cDNA or gDNA derived from T cells, B-cell-depleted T cells, or PBMCs. The dataset comprised deeply sampled blood TCRbeta repertoires from subjects exposed to, actively infected with, or recovered from COVID-19. The repertoires were made available in a free public database intended to serve as a resource for research on the immune response to SARS-CoV-2. The samples were drawn from two sources: the first 160 participants of the ongoing ImmuneRACE study, and over 1,000 subjects contributed by 6 global collaborators. The sample metadata nearly always contained a de-identified subject ID, COVID-19 status, age in years and sex. HLA class I and class II types, where available, came from metadata supplied by the sample provider rather than from assay-based typing. Overall study outcomes, separate from this receptor: The amount of clinical and demographic metadata varied by source and participant and was provided uncurated.

The immunoSEQ Assay, a bias-controlled multiplex PCR, was used to amplify TCRbeta CDR3 regions from genomic DNA. The paper's processing steps were these. Nucleated cell counts per sample were estimated from amplification of reference gene primers within the assay. To quantify the absolute abundance of each unique TCRbeta CDR3 rearrangement, sequence reads were collapsed and filtered. For each sample, productive Simpson clonality was calculated as the square root of Simpson's diversity index over productive rearrangements. The immuneACCESS repertoire file appears here via TCRdb, limited to in-frame rearrangements. These files lack a portion of the clones; in checked studies, under half of the deficit traces to unresolved V genes, and the cause of the others is not known. Clonal size and the V and J genes are those of that table, whereas D and trimming came from the DNA. A total of 70,000 to 100,000 clones appear in this sample, around 90% of them only once. The top ten constitute 2.7% of the sample.

The CDR3 numbers 19 residues from cysteine through phenylalanine. CDR3 DNA is the only sequence kept; it has 57 bases, read in frame from the first base. From a lookup of the germline V gene, CDR1 and CDR2 are MNHEY and SVGEGT. V has 0 bases trimmed and J has 0 bases trimmed; junction bases matching no gene number 10. One collaborating source in Seattle enrolled patients during active infection and followed them longitudinally through the course of disease. Each collaborating institution followed its own protocols to collect whole blood in K2EDTA tubes. For TCRbeta analysis, collaborators shipped samples as frozen whole blood, isolated PBMCs, or DNA extracted from either of those sample types. As to this clone: Its binding antigen is unknown. Base-call qualities are not available, and no considerably larger clone is one nucleotide away.

The chain is encoded by TRBV6-2 or TRBV6-3 joined to TRBJ1-3, with 8 central nucleotides matching TRBD1. This TCR derives from a man aged 50-59 years with COVID-19, enrolled during active disease. The sequenced material came from peripheral blood. At the DNA level, the sequence is TGTGCCAGCAGTTACTCGGCAGGGGGCTTCACTTCCTCTGGAAACACCATATATTTT. It is translated as CASSYSAGGFTSSGNTIYF.